Listed below are T cell receptor beta chains from one sample, sequenced in a study of kidney transplant recipient with SARS-CoV-2 infection. TCRdb reprocessed the reads with MiXCR, giving one entry per CDR3 protein. The table lists 200,000 to 300,000 distinct CDR3 sequences, around 30% of them singletons. The sequences come from a blood sample, collected at baseline and on roughly day 110 from a kidney transplant recipient. The receptors stem from a young adult male patient who had COVID-19 and was a kidney transplant recipient. Among the T cells, some may be from the graft donor. CDR3s include the opening cysteine and the closing phenylalanine or tryptophan. The D gene is left open where the match is weak. Rows may omit the clone size; those that give it use once, few, many or a size class.

many	TRBJ2-7	TRBV20-1	14	NA	TGCAGTGCTGATTCCGGGACTCCACGGTACGAGCAGTACTTC	CSADSGTPRYEQYF
NA	TRBJ2-1	TRBV13	13	NA	TGTGCCAGCAGCTTTTACCGCTACAATGAGCAGTTCTTC	CASSFYRYNEQFF
many	TRBJ2-6	TRBV8-2	17	NA	TGTGGCAGTTTAACAAGGATAACACAAAGTCGGGCCAACGTCCTGACTTTC	CGSLTRITQSRANVLTF
NA	TRBJ2-7	TRBV7-9	15	NA	TGCGTCAGCAGCCCGGCGACAGGAGCGGTGGTCGAGCAGTACTTC	CVSSPATGAVVEQYF
many	TRBJ1-6	TRBV15	16	NA	TGTGCCACCAGCAGAGATTTTGCCAGGGGAAATTCACCCCTCCACTTT	CATSRDFARGNSPLHF
many	TRBJ1-5	TRBV4-2	16	NA	TGTGCCAGCAGCCAAACATCCCGACAGGCAGATCAGCCCCAGCATTTT	CASSQTSRQADQPQHF
many	TRBJ1-6	TRBV4-3	14	NA	TGCGCCAGCAGCCAAGTTCGCAGTGTTGCACCCCTCCACTTT	CASSQVRSVAPLHF
many	TRBJ1-2	TRBV7-6	17	NA	TGTGCCAGCAGCGCTTTGCTTGAATCTCGAAAGACCTATGGCTACACCTTC	CASSALLESRKTYGYTF
NA	TRBJ1-2	TRBV3-2	11	NA	TGTGCCAGCGTAGGCTACTATGGCTACACCTTC	CASVGYYGYTF
few	TRBJ2-1	TRBV6-4	16	TRBD2	TGTGCCAGCAGTGACGGGACTAGCGGGGGCTACAATGAGCAGTTCTTC	CASSDGTSGGYNEQFF
many	TRBJ1-2	TRBV11-2	15	NA	TGTGCCAGCAGCTTCTCGACAGCCGGCGCCTATGGCTACACCTTC	CASSFSTAGAYGYTF
many	TRBJ1-1	TRBV5-5	14	NA	TGTGCCAGCAGCTTGGAACAGGGAGGTACTGAAGCTTTCTTT	CASSLEQGGTEAFF
many	TRBJ2-7	TRBV3-2	14	NA	TGTGCCAGCAGCCCGGGACGGGCTGTGGGCGAGCAGTACTTC	CASSPGRAVGEQYF
many	TRBJ1-2	TRBV7-5	19	NA	NA	CISVPEVDREVGKTYGYTF
many	TRBJ1-3	TRBV5-1	14	NA	TGCGCCAGCAGTAGGGACCATGCTGGAAACACCATATATTTT	CASSRDHAGNTIYF
many	TRBJ2-6	TRBV1	18	NA	TGCACCAGCAGGACCGGACGTTTGTGCACAAAGTCGGGCCAACGTCCTGACTTC	CTSRTGRLCTKSGQRPDF
few	TRBJ2-5	TRBV21-1	15	NA	TGTGCCAGCAGTGGGCGACTTGCGGGAAAGGAGACCCAGTACTTC	CASSGRLAGKETQYF
NA	TRBJ1-2	TRBV5-1	16	NA	TGCGCCAGCTTTGAGACATCGGTTCGAAAGACCTATGGCTACACCTTC	CASFETSVRKTYGYTF
many	TRBJ1-2	TRBV7-2	17	TRBD1	TGTGCCAGCAGCTTAGATGGGGACAGGGGGCGAAGATATGGCTACACCTTC	CASSLDGDRGRRYGYTF
many	TRBJ1-1	TRBV19	11	NA	TGTGCCAGTAGTCAAAGCGCTGAAGCTTTCTTT	CASSQSAEAFF
many	TRBJ1-3	TRBV6-5	13	NA	TGTGCCAGCAAGGGGCGCTCTGGAAACACCATATATTTT	CASKGRSGNTIYF
few	TRBJ1-1	TRBV10-1	15	NA	TGCGCCAGCAGTAAGTCGGGGACTGGCGGCACTGAAGCTTTCTTT	CASSKSGTGGTEAFF
many	TRBJ1-2	TRBV24-1	17	NA	TGTGCCACCAGTACAACGCTTAGTACCAGAAAGACCTATGGCTACACCTTC	CATSTTLSTRKTYGYTF
many	TRBJ2-7	TRBV19	12	TRBD2	TGTGCCAGTAGCGCGGGGGGCGAAGAGCAGTACTTC	CASSAGGEEQYF
many	TRBJ1-2	TRBV6-5	15	NA	TGTGCCAGCAGTTACTCCTCGTCCAGGGCCTATGGCTACACCTTC	CASSYSSSRAYGYTF
NA	TRBJ2-7	TRBV5-1	15	NA	TGCGCCAGCAGCTTTGAGACAGGAGTTAACTACGAGCAGTACTTC	CASSFETGVNYEQYF
many	TRBJ1-2	TRBV11-3	17	NA	TGTGCCAGCAGCATCTCACACGATCTCGGAAAGACCTATGGCTACACCTTC	CASSISHDLGKTYGYTF
many	TRBJ2-2	TRBV27	13	NA	TGTGCCAGCAGTTCAGGCATTGCCGGGGAGCTGTTTTTT	CASSSGIAGELFF
many	TRBJ1-1	TRBV29-1	11	NA	TGCAGCACCGACATGAACACTGAAGCTTTCTTT	CSTDMNTEAFF
many	TRBJ2-6	TRBV8-2	17	NA	TGTGGCATACAAGGGAGGATAACACAAAGTCGGGCCAACGTCCTGACTTTC	CGIQGRITQSRANVLTF
many	TRBJ2-2	TRBV30	14	NA	TGTGCCTGGAGGGCCGGGTATGGCACCGGGGAGCTGTTTTTT	CAWRAGYGTGELFF
NA	TRBJ2-6	TRBV8-2	17	NA	TGTGGCAGTGGGTTCAGGATAACACAAAGTCGGGCCAACGTCCTGACTTTC	CGSGFRITQSRANVLTF
many	TRBJ1-1	TRBV4-2	13	NA	TGTGCCAGCAGCCGCCATTTGAACACTGAAGCTTTCTTT	CASSRHLNTEAFF
many	TRBJ1-2	TRBV5-8	16	NA	TGTGCCAGCTGTCTCAGTCATCCACGAAAGACCTATGGCTACACCTTC	CASCLSHPRKTYGYTF
many	TRBJ1-3	TRBV19	14	TRBD1	TGTGCCAGTAGTCACAGGGGGTATGGAAACACCATATATTTT	CASSHRGYGNTIYF
many	TRBJ2-2	TRBV4-2	14	NA	TGTGCCAGCAGCCAAGAGCTGGGTACCGGGGAGCTGTTTTTT	CASSQELGTGELFF
many	TRBJ1-6	TRBV19	14	NA	TGTGCCAGTAACCCCGGAGGTGTTAATTCACCCCTCCACTTT	CASNPGGVNSPLHF
many	TRBJ2-1	TRBV19	15	NA	TGTGCCAGTAGTATAATGGTCAGCTCCTACAATGAGCAGTTCTTC	CASSIMVSSYNEQFF
few	TRBJ1-1	TRBV5-4	14	NA	TGTGCCAGCAGCTTGAGGGGCGGCGGACATGAAGCTTTCTTT	CASSLRGGGHEAFF
many	TRBJ2-7	TRBV6-2/TRBV6-3	16	NA	TGTGCCAGCAGTTACCTCCAGGGTCGAGGGTCCTACGAGCAGTACTTC	CASSYLQGRGSYEQYF
NA	TRBJ1-2	TRBV16	17	NA	TGTGCCAGCAGCCACGGCATGGTCGTTAGAAAGACCTATGGCTACACCTTC	CASSHGMVVRKTYGYTF
many	TRBJ2-1	TRBV20-1	10	TRBD1	TGCAGTCCGACAGGGGATGAGCAGTTCTTC	CSPTGDEQFF
many	TRBJ2-7	TRBV18	14	TRBD1	TGTGCCAGCTCACCGGGACAGGGGATCTACGAGCAGTACTTC	CASSPGQGIYEQYF
many	TRBJ2-6	TRBV29-1	15	TRBD1	TGCAGCGTTGGGTGGACAGGGACTGGGGCCAACGTCCTGACTTTC	CSVGWTGTGANVLTF
NA	TRBJ2-1	TRBV5-1	15	TRBD1	TGCGCCAGCAGCTTTTCAGGGGGCTCCTACAATGAGCAGTTCTTC	CASSFSGGSYNEQFF
NA	TRBJ2-1	TRBV2	15	NA	TGTGCCACCAAGAAGACCCAGGGCAGCTACAATGAGCAGTTCTTC	CATKKTQGSYNEQFF
NA	TRBJ2-5	TRBV28	14	NA	TGTGCCAGCACCAACCGGGACCCTAGGGAGACCCAGTACTTC	CASTNRDPRETQYF
many	TRBJ1-6	TRBV6-5	13	NA	TGTGCCACGCGCCGGGAGCGGAATTCACCCCTCCACTTT	CATRRERNSPLHF
once	TRBJ1-1	TRBV13	14	NA	TGTGCCGGCAGCTTTTTAGGGGGGGGCACTGAAGCTTTCTTT	CAGSFLGGGTEAFF
many	TRBJ2-7	TRBV20-1	13	TRBD2	TGCAGTGTTTGGGCCGGGGGGTCGGGCGAGCAGTACTTC	CSVWAGGSGEQYF
many	TRBJ2-1	TRBV7-9	16	NA	TGTGCCAGCAGCCCGAAAGCGGGCCTCCCTTACAATGAGCAGTTCTTC	CASSPKAGLPYNEQFF
NA	TRBJ2-7	TRBV7-9	13	NA	TGTGCCGGCAGCTCAGTCCCGGCCTACGAGCAGTACTTC	CAGSSVPAYEQYF
many	TRBJ1-4	TRBV28	15	NA	TGTGCCAGCAGGCAGGGGATGGCAACTAATGAAAAACTGTTTTTT	CASRQGMATNEKLFF
many	TRBJ2-3	TRBV5-4	15	TRBD1	TGTGCCAGCAGCCCTCGGACAGGGGTGGGGGATACGCAGTATTTT	CASSPRTGVGDTQYF
many	TRBJ1-6	TRBV4-2	17	NA	TGTGCCAGCAGCCAAGTGGGGGGATGGGGCCGGGAATCACCCCTCCACTTT	CASSQVGGWGRESPLHF
many	TRBJ2-1	TRBV24-1	14	NA	TGTGCCACCAGTGATTTGCGGGACTACAATGAGCAGTTCTTC	CATSDLRDYNEQFF
many	TRBJ1-1	TRBV5-6	14	NA	TGTGCCAGCAGCAGGGGGTGGGACAACACTGAAGCTTTCTTT	CASSRGWDNTEAFF